What follows are 11 T cell receptor beta chains derived from one specimen sequenced in a study of T cell changes during pregnancy in multiple sclerosis (dated by TCRdb to the late 2010s). Library preparation employed the immunoSEQ multiplex PCR assay. TCRdb carries this immuneACCESS record with in-frame sequences only. Its versions omit some clonotypes, under half of them owing to an unresolved V gene in the studies checked, with the rest unexplained. Across this sample there are tens of thousands of clones, with around 94% seen only once. The ten most abundant clones make up about 0.36% of the sample. Sequenced here: CD4+ T cells from peripheral blood mononuclear cells, sampled in the second trimester of pregnancy. The receptor source for this set is a female donor in good health, enrolled as a control in a pregnancy study.

The chain links TRBV20-1 to TRBJ2-3; D ambiguous. The V end lost 3 bases, the J end lost 3 bases, and 4 bases lay between the germline ends. The CDR3 length is 11 residues. CDR1 DFQATT and CDR2 SNEGSKA come from the germline V gene (reference sequence). CDR3 DNA sequence: TGCAGTGCTAGGGAGACAGATACGCAGTATTTT. Translation gives CSARETDTQYF.

The gene calls are TRBV5-1 and TRBJ2-6; D is uncertain. The germline CDR1 and CDR2 sequences are SGHRS and YFSETQ. Trimming cost V 0 bases and J 4 bases, with 5 bases left between them. The CDR3 consists of 14 residues. The CDR3 DNA is TGCGCCAGCAGCTTGGGGGCCGGGGCCAACGTCCTGACTTTC. Its protein product is CASSLGAGANVLTF. Looking up the rest from reference TRBV5-1 and TRBJ2-6 gives the full variable domain: KAGVTQTPRYLIKTRGQQVTLSCSPISGHRSVSWYQQTPGQGLQFLFEYFSETQRNKGNFPGRFSGRQFSNSRSEMNVSTLELGDSALYLCASSLGAGANVLTFGAGSRLTVL.

This sequence joins TRBV7-9 and TRBJ1-2; D not resolved. From germline, CDR1 is SEHNR and CDR2 FQNEAQ (reference sequence). Trimming pared 1 base from V and 2 bases from J, leaving 14 bases between. The CDR3 extends over 16 amino acids. CDR3 sequence: CASSLGTLTGNYGYTF. The CDR3 coding sequence is TGTGCCAGCAGCTTAGGGACTCTGACCGGCAACTATGGCTACACCTTC.

J is TRBJ1-1 and V is TRBV5-1; no reliable D call. V lost 0 bases and J 0 bases, leaving 6 bases between the germline ends. The CDR3 totals 14 residues. CDR1 and CDR2 (germline): SGHRS, YFSETQ. CDR3 residues: CASSLGRVNTEAFF. The CDR3 DNA is TGCGCCAGCAGCTTGGGTCGGGTGAACACTGAAGCTTTCTTT.

V usage is TRBV4-3 and J usage is TRBJ1-2; unclear D gene. This CDR3 is built from 14 residues. Germline V gene data show CDR1 as LGHNA and CDR2 as YSLEER. V shed 1 base and J shed 12 bases, with 18 bases lying between them. CDR3 DNA: TGCGCCAGCAGCCAAGGAGGACTCATAGCCCGGCACACCTTC. It encodes CASSQGGLIARHTF.

V usage is TRBV4-2 and J usage is TRBJ1-2; 8 bases fit TRBD1. Germline V gives CDR1 LGHNA, CDR2 YNFKEQ. This CDR3 has 14 residues. The junction had 6 bases not matched to a gene; V was cut back by 1 base and J by 8 bases. The CDR3 sequence: CASSQVRQGQGYTF. CDR3 in DNA: TGTGCCAGCAGCCAAGTTAGACAGGGGCAAGGCTACACCTTC.

This clone has just one count. The CDR3 DNA sequence: TGTGCCATCAGTGACCGCGGGACCGAGCCAGATACGCAGTATTTT. This gives the protein CAISDRGTEPDTQYF. The rearrangement uses TRBV10-3 and TRBJ2-3; D possibly corresponds to TRBD2 (6 bases). Trimming removed 3 bases from V and 4 bases from J, with 14 bases in between. The CDR3 runs 15 residues. CDR1 ENHRY and CDR2 SYGVKD come from the germline V gene.

The chain carries TRBV7-9 and TRBJ2-7; 9 nucleotides match TRBD1. Losses at the gene ends were 3 bases for V and 3 bases for J; bases not matched to a gene: 6. The CDR3 contains 15 residues. The V gene's germline CDR1 is SEHNR and CDR2 FQNEAQ (reference sequence). The CDR3 region is CASSLRGDRDYEQYF. DNA for the CDR3: TGTGCCAGCAGCTTGAGAGGGGACAGGGACTACGAGCAGTACTTC.

This chain joins TRBV7-9 and TRBJ1-1; TRBD1 might be the D (6 bases). Trimming cost V 6 bases and J 4 bases, with 15 bases left between them. Germline V lookup: CDR1 SEHNR, CDR2 FQNEAQ (reference sequence). The CDR3 has 14 residues. CDR3 nucleotides: TGTGCCAGCAGTCAACGTACAGGGACCACTGAAGCTTTCTTT. It encodes CASSQRTGTTEAFF.

The CDR3 loop reads CAIAGGGSTDTQYF. The CDR3 DNA sequence: TGTGCCATCGCTGGGGGAGGCAGCACAGATACGCAGTATTTT. V and J are TRBV10-3 and TRBJ2-3; the D gene is possibly TRBD2 (6 bases). The germline gives CDR1 ENHRY, CDR2 SYGVKD. This CDR3 region has 14 residues. The germline V and J ends were trimmed by 8 bases and 0 bases, with 12 bases remaining between them.

The V and J genes are TRBV5-1 and TRBJ2-5, with 8 bases matching TRBD1. This CDR3 has 16 amino acids. Per the germline V gene, CDR1 is SGHRS and CDR2 is YFSETQ. The J segment lost 0 bases and the V segment lost 6 bases, leaving 10 bases of the junction unmatched. The CDR3 protein is CASTGGTGGYQETQYF. CDR3 DNA: TGCGCCAGCACAGGGGGGACAGGAGGATACCAAGAGACCCAGTACTTC.